The TCR beta chain described here comes from a study of blood T cell repertoires in COVID-19. The protocol was immunoSEQ multiplex PCR, while the TCRdb copy is restricted to in-frame clones and leaves out a portion. The sample consists of 350,000 to 400,000 clones, around 90% of them appearing once. V lost 4 bases and J 0 bases, leaving 11 bases between the germline ends. Germline CDR1 is SGHTS and CDR2 is YDEGEE. This CDR3 region has 15 residues. V gene TRBV5-8 combines with J gene TRBJ1-3; D might be TRBD1 (6 bases). Sequences were obtained from peripheral blood. The origin of this receptor is a man aged 18 to 30 with active or convalescent COVID-19. CDR3 in amino acids: CASSAGQLSGNTIYF. DNA of the CDR3: TGTGCCAGCAGCGCCGGACAGCTCTCTGGAAACACCATATATTTT. Full variable domain (outside the CDR3, taken from reference TRBV5-8 and TRBJ1-3): EAGVTQSPTHLIKTRGQQATLRCSPISGHTSVYWYQQALGLGLQFLLWYDEGEERNRGNFPPRFSGRQFPNYSSELNVNALELEDSALYLCASSAGQLSGNTIYFGEGSWLTVV.